This TCR beta chain was captured in a study of CD8 T cells in Susac syndrome. About the research overall: Patients with Susac syndrome, at blood draw, were therapy-naive, on corticosteroids, or on intravenous immunoglobulin alone.

RNA totalling about 0.45 to 1 ug underwent reverse transcription with random hexamers. The method of amplification for TCR beta CDR3 was immunoSEQ multiplex PCR, covering 54 Vbeta and 13 Jbeta. A single record per CDR3 protein comes from TCRdb applying MiXCR to the immunoSEQ multiplex PCR reads. The table includes 240,000 or so distinct CDR3 sequences, almost 97% detected once. The ends were cut back, 6 bases at V and 1 base at J, with 10 bases in the middle. CDR3 length equals 14 residues. Sequencing of TCR beta, carried out with a high-throughput approach, was applied to CD8+ and CD4+ T cells from the blood. FACS was used to enrich TEMRA cells, whereas the CD8+ and CD4+ T cells were obtained by negative isolation.

The receptor comes from a human donor with Susac syndrome. V usage is TRBV12-3 or TRBV12-4 and J usage is TRBJ1-5; no definite D call. The sequenced sample consisted of CD4+ T cells from PBMCs. DNA for the CDR3: TGTGCCAGCAGGGACCCCATAAGCAATCAGCCCCAGCATTTT. Translated, it gives CASRDPISNQPQHF.